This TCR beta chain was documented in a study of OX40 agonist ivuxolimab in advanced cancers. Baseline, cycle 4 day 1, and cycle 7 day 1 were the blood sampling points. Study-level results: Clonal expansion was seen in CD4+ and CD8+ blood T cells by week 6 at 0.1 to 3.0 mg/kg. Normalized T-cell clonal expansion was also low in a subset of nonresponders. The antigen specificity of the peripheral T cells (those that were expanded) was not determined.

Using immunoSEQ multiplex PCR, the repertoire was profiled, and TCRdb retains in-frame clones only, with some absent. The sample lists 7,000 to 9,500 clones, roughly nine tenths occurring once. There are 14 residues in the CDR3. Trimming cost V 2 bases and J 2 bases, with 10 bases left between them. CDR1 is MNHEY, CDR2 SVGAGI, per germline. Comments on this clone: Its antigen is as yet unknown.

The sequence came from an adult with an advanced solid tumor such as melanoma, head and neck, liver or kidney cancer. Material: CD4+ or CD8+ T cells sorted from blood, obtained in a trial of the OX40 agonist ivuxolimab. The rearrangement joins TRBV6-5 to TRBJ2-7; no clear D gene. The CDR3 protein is CASSYGPPPYEQYF. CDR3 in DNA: TGTGCCAGCAGTTACGGGCCCCCCCCCTACGAGCAGTACTTC.